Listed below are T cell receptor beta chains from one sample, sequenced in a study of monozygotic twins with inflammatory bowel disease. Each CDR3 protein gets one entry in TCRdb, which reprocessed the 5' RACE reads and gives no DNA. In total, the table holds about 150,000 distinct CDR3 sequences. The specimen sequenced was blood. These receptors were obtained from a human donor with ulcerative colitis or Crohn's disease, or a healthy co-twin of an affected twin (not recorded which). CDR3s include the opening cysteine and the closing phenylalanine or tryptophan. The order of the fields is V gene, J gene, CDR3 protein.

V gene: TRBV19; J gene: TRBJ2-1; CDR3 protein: CASSIATSGSNEQFF
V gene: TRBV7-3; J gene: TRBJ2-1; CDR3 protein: CASSLSPPYNEQFF
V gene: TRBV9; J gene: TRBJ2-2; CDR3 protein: CASSAETGGSGELFF
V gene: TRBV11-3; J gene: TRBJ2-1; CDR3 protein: CASSFSLAGNNEQFF
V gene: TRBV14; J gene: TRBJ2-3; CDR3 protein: CASSQGLAGGDTQYF
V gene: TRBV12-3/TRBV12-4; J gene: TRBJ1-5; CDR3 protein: CASSPTGGPQHF
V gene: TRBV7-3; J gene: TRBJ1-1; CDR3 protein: CASSWNGGGGNTEAFF
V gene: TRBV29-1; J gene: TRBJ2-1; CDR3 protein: CSVEASGYNEQFF
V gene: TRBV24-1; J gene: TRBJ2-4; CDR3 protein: CATSDPTTDLAKNIQYF
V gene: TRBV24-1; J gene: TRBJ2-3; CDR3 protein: CATTGAGGTDTQYF
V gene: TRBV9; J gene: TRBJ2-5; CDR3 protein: CASSVVLAGEETQYF
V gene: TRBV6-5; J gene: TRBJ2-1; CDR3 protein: CASSSRTGKGLRINEQFF
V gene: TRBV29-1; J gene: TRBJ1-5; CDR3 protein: CSVRTYSNQPQHF
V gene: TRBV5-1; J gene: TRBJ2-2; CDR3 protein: CASSFGRGTGELFF
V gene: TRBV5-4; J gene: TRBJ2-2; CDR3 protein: CASSISGSAGELFF
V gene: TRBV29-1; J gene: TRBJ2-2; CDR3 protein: CSVGPGSGTGELFF
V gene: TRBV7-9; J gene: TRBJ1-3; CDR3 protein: CASSLLGARNTIYF
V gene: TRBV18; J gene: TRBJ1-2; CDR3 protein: CASSPPDYGYTF
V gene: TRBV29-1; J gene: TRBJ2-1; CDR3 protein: CSVGMSYNEQFF
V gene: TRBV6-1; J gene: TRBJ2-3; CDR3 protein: CASRSGQGIDTQYF
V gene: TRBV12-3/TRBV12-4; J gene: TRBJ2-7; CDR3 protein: CASSHSETTYEQYF
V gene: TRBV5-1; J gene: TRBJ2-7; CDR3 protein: CASSAYEPGYEQYF
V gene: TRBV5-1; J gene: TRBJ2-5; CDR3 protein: CASSLPLAQETQYF
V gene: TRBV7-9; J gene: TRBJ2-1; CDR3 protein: CASSPTGGGHEQFF
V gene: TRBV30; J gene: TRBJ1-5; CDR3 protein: CAWSPGSNQPQHF
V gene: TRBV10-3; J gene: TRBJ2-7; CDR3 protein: CATWDGAYEQYF
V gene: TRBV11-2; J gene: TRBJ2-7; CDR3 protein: CASSLMTSGRVSSYEQYF
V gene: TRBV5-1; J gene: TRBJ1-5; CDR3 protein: CASSLKRQGEYSNQPQHF
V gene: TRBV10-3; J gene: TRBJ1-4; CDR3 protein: CAISEWAAEKLFF
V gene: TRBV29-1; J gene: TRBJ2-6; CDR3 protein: CSVAGTGGGANVLTF
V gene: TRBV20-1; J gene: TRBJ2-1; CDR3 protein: CSARDPGTSAYNEQFF
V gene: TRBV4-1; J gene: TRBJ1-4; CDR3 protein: CASSQEGTNTEKLFF
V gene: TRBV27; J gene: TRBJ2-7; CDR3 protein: CASSTTGPSYEQYF
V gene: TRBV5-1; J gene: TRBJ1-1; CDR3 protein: CASSPISNTEAFF
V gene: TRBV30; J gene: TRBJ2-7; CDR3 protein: CAWSGASGEQYF
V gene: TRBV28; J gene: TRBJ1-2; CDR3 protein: CASSLPGGGYGYTF
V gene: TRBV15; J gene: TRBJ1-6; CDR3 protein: CATSSRGGINNSPLHF
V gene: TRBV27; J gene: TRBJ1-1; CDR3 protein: CASSLSPGGVYTEAFF
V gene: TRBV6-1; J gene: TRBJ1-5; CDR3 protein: CASSEEIGTANQPQHF
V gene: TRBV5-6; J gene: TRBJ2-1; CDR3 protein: CASSLTGNYNEQFF
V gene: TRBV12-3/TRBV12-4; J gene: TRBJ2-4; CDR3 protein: CASSGYGRDIQYF
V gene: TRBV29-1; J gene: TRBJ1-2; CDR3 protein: CSVGITAYGYTF
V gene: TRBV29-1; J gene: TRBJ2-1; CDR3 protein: CSVGGTSGGTEQFF
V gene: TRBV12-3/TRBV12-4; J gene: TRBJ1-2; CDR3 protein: CASSLALGGYGYTF
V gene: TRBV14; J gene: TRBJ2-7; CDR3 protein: CASRIQGGEQYF
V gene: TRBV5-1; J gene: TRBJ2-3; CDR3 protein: CASSPHTSGRLADTQYF